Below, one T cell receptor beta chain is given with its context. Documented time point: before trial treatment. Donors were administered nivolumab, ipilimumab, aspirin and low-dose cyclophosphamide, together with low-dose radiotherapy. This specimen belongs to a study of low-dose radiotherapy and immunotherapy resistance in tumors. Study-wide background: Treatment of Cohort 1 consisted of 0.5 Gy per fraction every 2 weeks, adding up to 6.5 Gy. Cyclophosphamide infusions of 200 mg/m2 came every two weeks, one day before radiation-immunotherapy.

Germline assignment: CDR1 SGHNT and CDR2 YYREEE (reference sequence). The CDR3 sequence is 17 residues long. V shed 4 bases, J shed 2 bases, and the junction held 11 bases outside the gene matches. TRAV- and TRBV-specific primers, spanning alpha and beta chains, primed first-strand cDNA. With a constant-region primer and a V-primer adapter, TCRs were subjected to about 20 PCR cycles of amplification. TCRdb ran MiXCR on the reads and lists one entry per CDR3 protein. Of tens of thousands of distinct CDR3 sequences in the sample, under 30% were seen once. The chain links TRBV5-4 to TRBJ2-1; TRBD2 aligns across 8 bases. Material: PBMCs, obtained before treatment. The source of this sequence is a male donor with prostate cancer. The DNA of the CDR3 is TGTGCCAGCAGCCCCTGGAGGGTGACTAGCGCCTACAATGAGCAGTTCTTC. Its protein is CASSPWRVTSAYNEQFF.